This record covers a single T cell receptor (beta chain). Trimming took off 5 bases at V and 0 bases at J, with 12 bases between the two ends. Per germline, CDR1 SGHRS and CDR2 YFSETQ. The CDR3 consists of 15 residues. This specimen belongs to a study of sequential checkpoint blockade in melanoma. Study as a whole: Patients were randomized 1:1 to nivolumab-then-ipilimumab or ipilimumab-then-nivolumab first-line.

Profiling relied on immunoSEQ multiplex PCR, and the TCRdb table lists in-frame clones only, not all of them. This sample has over 15,000 clones, with more than 55% found just once. Regarding treatment: randomized to nivolumab then ipilimumab (arm A) or the reverse (arm B). DNA-damaging chemotherapy had not been given to any patient beforehand. Sorted cells were live CD3+CD8+, lacking CD19 and CD56, from PBMCs. Here the sequenced sample was CD8+ T cells sorted from blood (inferred from file names), taken from a patient given nivolumab and ipilimumab in sequence. The chain couples TRBV5-1 to TRBJ1-3; no definite D call. The TCR originated in a human donor with melanoma. DNA for the CDR3: TGCGCCAGCAGTACAGACGCACGCTCTGGAAACACCATATATTTT. Encoded protein: CASSTDARSGNTIYF.